The clone carrying this T cell receptor (beta chain) is medium-sized (0.01 to 0.1%) by frequency. Its antigen is not identified. CDR3 length: 14 residues. The germline CDR1 and CDR2 sequences are MNHEY and SMNVEV (reference sequence). Roughly 38,000 genome equivalents of blood DNA were amplified for TRB. This entry comes from a study of T cell clusters in autoimmune cytopenias. In the study overall: A median of about 49,000 TRB reads per sample yielded a median roughly 2,500 distinct clonotypes.

TRB was amplified by touch-down multiplex PCR, primer pools A and B combined. TCRdb re-called the multiplex PCR reads; every CDR3 protein appears as one record, without DNA. The table lists about 3,200 distinct CDR3 sequences. Study outcomes and limitations: The T cell clusters were defined only in silico, without experimental functional validation.

The sequencing input was peripheral blood. This clonotype was obtained from a human donor with an autoimmune cytopenia or autoimmune hepatitis (not recorded which). J is TRBJ1-5 and V is TRBV27; the D call of TRBD1 rests on TCRdb alone, since no DNA is present to check it. The chain's CDR3 is CASSRGGNNQPQHF.